Sequencing of this TCR beta chain was carried out in a study of blood T cells in healthy people across ages. Study findings and constraints: No conclusive comparison of naive versus antigen-experienced cells was possible with unsorted PBMCs.

The J segment lost 5 bases and the V segment lost 5 bases, leaving 13 bases of the junction unmatched. From germline, CDR1 is GTSNPN and CDR2 SVGIG (reference sequence). The CDR3 consists of 16 residues. Comment on this clonotype: The antigen is not known.

The authors ran a second PCR of about 7 to 12 cycles using a sample-barcoded 5' primer and a J-beta primer mix. TCRdb recomputed calls from the 5' RACE reads with MiXCR, one row per CDR3 protein. The table has some 1.5 million distinct CDR3 sequences, 28% seen once. The chain employs TRBV30 and TRBJ2-1; 9 nucleotides agree with TRBD2. The sequenced sample was blood. The receptor was isolated from a woman in her twenties or thirties in good health. CDR3 region: CAWDDGASGADNEQFF. As DNA, the CDR3 is TGTGCCTGGGACGATGGGGCTAGCGGGGCTGACAATGAGCAGTTCTTC.